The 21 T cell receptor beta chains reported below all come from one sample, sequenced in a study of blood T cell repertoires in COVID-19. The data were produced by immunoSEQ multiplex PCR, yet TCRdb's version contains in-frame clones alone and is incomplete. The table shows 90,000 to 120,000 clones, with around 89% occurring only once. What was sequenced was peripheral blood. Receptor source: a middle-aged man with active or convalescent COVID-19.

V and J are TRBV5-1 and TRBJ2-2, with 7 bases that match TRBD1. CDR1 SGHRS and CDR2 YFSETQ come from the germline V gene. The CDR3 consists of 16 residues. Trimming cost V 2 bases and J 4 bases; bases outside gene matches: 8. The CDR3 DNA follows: TGCGCCAGCAGCTTCTACAGGGGTCGGGGCACCGGGGAGCTGTTTTTT. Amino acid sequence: CASSFYRGRGTGELFF.

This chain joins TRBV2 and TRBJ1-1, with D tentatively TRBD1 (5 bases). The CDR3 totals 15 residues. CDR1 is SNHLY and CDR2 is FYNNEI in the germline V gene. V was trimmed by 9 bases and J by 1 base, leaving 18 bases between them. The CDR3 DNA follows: TGTGCCAGACCGCGAGTTATCAGGGAGAACACTGAAGCTTTCTTT. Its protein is CARPRVIRENTEAFF.

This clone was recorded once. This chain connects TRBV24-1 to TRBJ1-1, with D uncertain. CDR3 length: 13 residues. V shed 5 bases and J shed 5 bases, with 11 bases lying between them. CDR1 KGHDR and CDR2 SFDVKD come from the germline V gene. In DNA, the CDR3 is TGTGCCACCAGTGCCCTAGGGAGTACTGAAGCTTTCTTT. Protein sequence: CATSALGSTEAFF.

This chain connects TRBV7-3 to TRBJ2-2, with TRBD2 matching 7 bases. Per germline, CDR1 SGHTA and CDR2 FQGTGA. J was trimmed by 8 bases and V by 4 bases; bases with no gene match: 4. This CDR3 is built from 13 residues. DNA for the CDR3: TGTGCCAGCAGCTCGGGACTACCGGGGGAGCTGTTTTTT. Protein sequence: CASSSGLPGELFF.

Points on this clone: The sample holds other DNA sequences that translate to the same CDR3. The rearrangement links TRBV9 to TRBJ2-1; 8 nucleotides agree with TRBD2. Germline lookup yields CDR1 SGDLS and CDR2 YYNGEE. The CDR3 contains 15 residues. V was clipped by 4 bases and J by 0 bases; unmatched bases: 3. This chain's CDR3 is CASSLAGSSYNEQFF. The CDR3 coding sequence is TGTGCCAGCAGCTTAGCGGGGAGCTCCTACAATGAGCAGTTCTTC.

The CDR3 DNA reads as TGCGCCAGCAGCCAAGATCCCGGGAGCTCCTACGAGCAGTACTTC. It codes for CASSQDPGSSYEQYF. The chain has TRBV4-3 and TRBJ2-7, with D maybe TRBD2 (6 bases). V was trimmed by 0 bases and J by 0 bases, leaving 9 bases between them. The CDR3 consists of 15 residues. Germline V gene sequence: CDR1 LGHNA, CDR2 YSLEER.

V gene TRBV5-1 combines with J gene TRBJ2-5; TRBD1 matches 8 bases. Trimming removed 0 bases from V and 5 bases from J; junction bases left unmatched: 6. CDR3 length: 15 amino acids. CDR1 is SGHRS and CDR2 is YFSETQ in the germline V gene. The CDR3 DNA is TGCGCCAGCAGCTTGGACACAGGGGGAATGGAGACCCAGTACTTC. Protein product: CASSLDTGGMETQYF.

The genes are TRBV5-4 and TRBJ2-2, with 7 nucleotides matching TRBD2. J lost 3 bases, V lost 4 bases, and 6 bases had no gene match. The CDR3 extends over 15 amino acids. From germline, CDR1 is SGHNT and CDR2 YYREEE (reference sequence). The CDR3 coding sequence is TGTGCCAGCAGCGCGGGGGACCGACACACCGGGGAGCTGTTTTTT. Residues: CASSAGDRHTGELFF. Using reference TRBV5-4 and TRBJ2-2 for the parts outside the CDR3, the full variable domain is ETGVTQSPTHLIKTRGQQVTLRCSSQSGHNTVSWYQQALGQGPQFIFQYYREEENGRGNFPPRFSGLQFPNYSSELNVNALELDDSALYLCASSAGDRHTGELFFGEGSRLTVL.

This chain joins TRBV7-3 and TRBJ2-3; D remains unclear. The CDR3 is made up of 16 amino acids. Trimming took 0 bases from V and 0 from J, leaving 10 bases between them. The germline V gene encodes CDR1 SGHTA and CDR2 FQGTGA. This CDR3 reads CASSLTAGLSTDTQYF. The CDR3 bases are TGTGCCAGCAGCTTAACCGCTGGGCTTAGCACAGATACGCAGTATTTT.

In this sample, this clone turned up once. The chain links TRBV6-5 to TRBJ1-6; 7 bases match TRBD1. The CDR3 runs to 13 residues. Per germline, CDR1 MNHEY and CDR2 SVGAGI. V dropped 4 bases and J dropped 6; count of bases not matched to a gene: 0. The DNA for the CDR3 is TGTGCCAGCAGTTCAGGGGGTAATTCACCCCTCCACTTT. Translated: CASSSGGNSPLHF.

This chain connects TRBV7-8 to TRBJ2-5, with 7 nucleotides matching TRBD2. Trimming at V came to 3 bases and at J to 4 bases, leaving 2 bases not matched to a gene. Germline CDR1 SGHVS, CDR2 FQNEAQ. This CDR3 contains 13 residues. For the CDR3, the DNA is TGTGCCAGCAGCTTTAGCGGGCCAGAGACCCAGTACTTC. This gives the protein CASSFSGPETQYF.

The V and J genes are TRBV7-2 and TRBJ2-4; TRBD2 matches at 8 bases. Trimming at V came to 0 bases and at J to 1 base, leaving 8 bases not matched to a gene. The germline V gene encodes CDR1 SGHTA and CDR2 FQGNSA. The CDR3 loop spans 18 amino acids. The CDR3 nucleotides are TGTGCCAGCAGCTTAGCCGGGAGGGCCGGGACCGCCAAAAACATTCAGTACTTC. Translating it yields CASSLAGRAGTAKNIQYF.

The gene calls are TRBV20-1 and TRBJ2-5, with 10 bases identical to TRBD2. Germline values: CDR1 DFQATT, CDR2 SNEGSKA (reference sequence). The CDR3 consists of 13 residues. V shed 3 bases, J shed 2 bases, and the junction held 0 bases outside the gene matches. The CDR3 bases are TGCAGTGCTAGTAGCGGGGGGCAAGAGACCCAGTACTTC. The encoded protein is CSASSGGQETQYF.

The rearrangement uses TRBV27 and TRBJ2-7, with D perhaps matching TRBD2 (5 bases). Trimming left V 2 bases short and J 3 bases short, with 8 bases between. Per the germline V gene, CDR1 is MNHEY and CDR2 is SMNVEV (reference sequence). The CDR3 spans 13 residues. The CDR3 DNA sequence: TGTGCCAGCAGTTTAAGCGGAAACTACGAGCAGTACTTC. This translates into CASSLSGNYEQYF.

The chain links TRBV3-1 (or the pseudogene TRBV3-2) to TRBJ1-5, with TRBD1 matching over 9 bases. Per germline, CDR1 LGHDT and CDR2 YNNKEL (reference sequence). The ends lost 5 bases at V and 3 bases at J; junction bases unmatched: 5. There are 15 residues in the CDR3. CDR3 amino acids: CASSGGQGDNQPQHF. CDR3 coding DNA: TGTGCCAGCAGCGGGGGACAGGGAGACAATCAGCCCCAGCATTTT.

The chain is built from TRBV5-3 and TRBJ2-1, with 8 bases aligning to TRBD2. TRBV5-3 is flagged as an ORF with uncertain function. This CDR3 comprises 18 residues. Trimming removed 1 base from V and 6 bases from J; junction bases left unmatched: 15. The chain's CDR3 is CARSLISPGLVEPNEQFF. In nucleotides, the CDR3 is TGTGCCAGAAGCTTGATTTCCCCGGGACTAGTGGAACCCAATGAGCAGTTCTTC.

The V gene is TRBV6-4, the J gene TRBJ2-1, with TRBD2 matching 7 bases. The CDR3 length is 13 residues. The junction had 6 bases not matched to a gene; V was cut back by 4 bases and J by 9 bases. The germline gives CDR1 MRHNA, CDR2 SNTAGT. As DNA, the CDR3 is TGTGCCAGCAGTGTAACGGGAGGCGGTGAGCAGTTCTTC. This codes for CASSVTGGGEQFF.

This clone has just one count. The CDR3: CASSRQGEYGYTF. In nucleotides, the CDR3 is TGTGCCAGCAGTCGACAGGGGGAATATGGCTACACCTTC. The chain has TRBV6-2 or TRBV6-3 and TRBJ1-2; 9 nucleotides agree with TRBD1. Per germline, CDR1 MNHEY and CDR2 SVGEGT. The CDR3 extends over 13 amino acids. With V trimmed by 5 bases and J by 5 bases, 3 bases remained unmatched.

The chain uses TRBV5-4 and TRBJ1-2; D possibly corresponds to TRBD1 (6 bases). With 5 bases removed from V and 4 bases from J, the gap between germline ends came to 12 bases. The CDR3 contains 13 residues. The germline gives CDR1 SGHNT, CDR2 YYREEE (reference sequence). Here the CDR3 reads CASSPDSPYGYTF. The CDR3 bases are TGTGCCAGCAGTCCGGACAGTCCCTATGGCTACACCTTC.

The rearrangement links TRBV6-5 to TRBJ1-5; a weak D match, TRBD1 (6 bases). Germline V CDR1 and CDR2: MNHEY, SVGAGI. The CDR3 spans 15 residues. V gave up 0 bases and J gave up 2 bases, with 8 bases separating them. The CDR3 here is CASSYSRQGNQPQHF. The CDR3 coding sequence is TGTGCCAGCAGTTACTCGAGACAGGGCAATCAGCCCCAGCATTTT.

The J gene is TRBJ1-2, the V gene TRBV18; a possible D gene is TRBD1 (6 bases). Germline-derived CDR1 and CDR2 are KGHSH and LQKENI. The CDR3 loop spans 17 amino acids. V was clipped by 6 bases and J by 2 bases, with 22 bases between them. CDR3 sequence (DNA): TGTGCCAGCTCCTTCAACCTGCAGGGGACGGCCAACTATGGCTACACCTTC. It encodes CASSFNLQGTANYGYTF.